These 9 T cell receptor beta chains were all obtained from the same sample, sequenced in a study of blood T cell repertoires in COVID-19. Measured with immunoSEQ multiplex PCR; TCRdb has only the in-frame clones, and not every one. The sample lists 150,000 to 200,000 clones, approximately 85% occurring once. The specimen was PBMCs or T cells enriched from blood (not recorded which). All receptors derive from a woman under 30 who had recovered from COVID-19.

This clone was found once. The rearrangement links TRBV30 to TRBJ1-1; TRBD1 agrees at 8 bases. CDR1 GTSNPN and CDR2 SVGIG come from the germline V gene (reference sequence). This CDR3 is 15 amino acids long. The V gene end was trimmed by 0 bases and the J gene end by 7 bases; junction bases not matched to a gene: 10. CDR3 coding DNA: TGTGCCTGGAGTGTTGGTGGGACAGGCGCCCTTGAAGCTTTCTTT. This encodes CAWSVGGTGALEAFF.

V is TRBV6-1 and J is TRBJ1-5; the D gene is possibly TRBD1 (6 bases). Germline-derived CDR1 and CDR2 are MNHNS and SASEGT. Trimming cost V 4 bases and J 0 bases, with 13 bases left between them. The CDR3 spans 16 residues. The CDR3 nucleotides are TGTGCCAGCAGTGTCCGGGACACCAATAGCAATCAGCCCCAGCATTTT. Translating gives CASSVRDTNSNQPQHF.

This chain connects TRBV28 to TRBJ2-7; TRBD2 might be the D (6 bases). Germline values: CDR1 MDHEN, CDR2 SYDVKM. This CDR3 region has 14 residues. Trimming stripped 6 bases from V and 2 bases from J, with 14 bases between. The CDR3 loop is CASRQSGPTYEQYF. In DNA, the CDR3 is TGTGCCAGCAGGCAAAGCGGGCCCACCTACGAGCAGTACTTC.

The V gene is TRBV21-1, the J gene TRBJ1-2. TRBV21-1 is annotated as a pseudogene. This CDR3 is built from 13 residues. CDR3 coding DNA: TGTGCCAGCAGCAAACGGGAACCGGGAGGCTACACCTTC. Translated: CASSKREPGGYTF.

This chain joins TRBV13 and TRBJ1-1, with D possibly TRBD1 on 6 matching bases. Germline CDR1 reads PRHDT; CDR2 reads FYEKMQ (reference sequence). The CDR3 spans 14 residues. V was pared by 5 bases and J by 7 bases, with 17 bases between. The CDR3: CASSVLQGIFEAFF. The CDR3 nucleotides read TGTGCCAGCAGCGTATTACAGGGCATATTTGAAGCTTTCTTT.

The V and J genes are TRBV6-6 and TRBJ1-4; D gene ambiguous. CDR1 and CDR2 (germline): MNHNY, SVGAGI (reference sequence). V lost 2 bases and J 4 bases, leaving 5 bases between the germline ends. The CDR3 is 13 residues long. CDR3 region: CASSYRFNEKLFF. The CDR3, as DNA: TGTGCCAGCAGTTACCGGTTTAATGAAAAACTGTTTTTT.

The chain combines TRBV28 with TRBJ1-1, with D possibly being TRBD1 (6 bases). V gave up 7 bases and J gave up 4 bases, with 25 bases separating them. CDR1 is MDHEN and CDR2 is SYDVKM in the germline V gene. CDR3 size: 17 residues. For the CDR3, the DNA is TGTGCCAGCACCCGAGCGGGACAAAGTTATCGGACCACTGAAGCTTTCTTT. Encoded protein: CASTRAGQSYRTTEAFF.

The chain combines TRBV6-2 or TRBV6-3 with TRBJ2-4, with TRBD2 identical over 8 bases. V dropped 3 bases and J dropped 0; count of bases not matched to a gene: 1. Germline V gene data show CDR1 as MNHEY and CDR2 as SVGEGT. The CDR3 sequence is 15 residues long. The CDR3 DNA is TGTGCCAGCAGTTATCGGGAGGGAGCCAAAAACATTCAGTACTTC. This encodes CASSYREGAKNIQYF.

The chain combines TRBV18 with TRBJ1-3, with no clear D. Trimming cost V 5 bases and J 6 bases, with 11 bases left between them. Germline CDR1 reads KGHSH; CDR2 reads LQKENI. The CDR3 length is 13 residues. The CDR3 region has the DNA TGTGCCAGCTCATTCCAGGATGAAAACACCATATATTTT. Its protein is CASSFQDENTIYF.